This T cell receptor (beta chain) is from a study of Ad26.COV2.S vaccination and SARS-CoV-2 variants. On the study more broadly: Sample donor was a member of the COV1001 Ad26.COV2.S trial arm.

General study results and limits: Possibly, TCR breadth and depth analyses underestimated total T cell responses.

Clones were read by immunoSEQ multiplex PCR, and TCRdb kept only the in-frame ones, dropping some. The sample lists 300,000 to 400,000 clones; roughly nine tenths were seen once. As for this clone: What it binds is not known.

Trimming removed 10 bases from V and 6 bases from J; junction bases left unmatched: 16. Germline lookup yields CDR1 SEHNR and CDR2 FQNEAQ (reference sequence). CDR3 length equals 16 residues. Treatment: roughly 20 received Ad26.COV2.S at low or high dose, single or two shots; about five received placebo; per-sample allocation not given. Material that was analyzed had been drawn on day 63 after the first vaccine or placebo injection. V usage is TRBV7-9 and J usage is TRBJ2-3; the match to TRBD2 covers 10 bases. This clonotype was obtained from a person between 18 and 65 years old who received the Ad26.COV2.S COVID-19 vaccine or a placebo. Source: peripheral blood, taken in a trial of Ad26.COV2.S vaccine versus placebo. The CDR3 DNA reads TGTGCCACCTTAGGGGTCCTAGCGGGAGATTCGGATACGCAGTATTTT. It specifies CATLGVLAGDSDTQYF.